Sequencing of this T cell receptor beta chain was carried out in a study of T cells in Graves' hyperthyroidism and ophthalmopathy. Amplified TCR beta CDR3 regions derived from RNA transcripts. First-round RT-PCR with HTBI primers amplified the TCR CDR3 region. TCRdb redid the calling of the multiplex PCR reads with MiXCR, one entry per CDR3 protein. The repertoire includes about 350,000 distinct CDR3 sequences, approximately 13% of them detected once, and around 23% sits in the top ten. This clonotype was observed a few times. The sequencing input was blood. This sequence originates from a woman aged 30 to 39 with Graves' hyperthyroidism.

Written as DNA, the CDR3 is TGTGCCAGTTCATCCCTTCCCACAGGGGATGCTTTCTTT. Amino acid sequence: CASSSLPTGDAFF. The chain is built from TRBV6-2 or TRBV6-3 and TRBJ1-1; TRBD1 matches at 7 bases. Germline values: CDR1 MNHEY, CDR2 SVGEGT. CDR3 length equals 13 residues. The ends lost 9 bases at V and 11 bases at J; junction bases unmatched: 15.